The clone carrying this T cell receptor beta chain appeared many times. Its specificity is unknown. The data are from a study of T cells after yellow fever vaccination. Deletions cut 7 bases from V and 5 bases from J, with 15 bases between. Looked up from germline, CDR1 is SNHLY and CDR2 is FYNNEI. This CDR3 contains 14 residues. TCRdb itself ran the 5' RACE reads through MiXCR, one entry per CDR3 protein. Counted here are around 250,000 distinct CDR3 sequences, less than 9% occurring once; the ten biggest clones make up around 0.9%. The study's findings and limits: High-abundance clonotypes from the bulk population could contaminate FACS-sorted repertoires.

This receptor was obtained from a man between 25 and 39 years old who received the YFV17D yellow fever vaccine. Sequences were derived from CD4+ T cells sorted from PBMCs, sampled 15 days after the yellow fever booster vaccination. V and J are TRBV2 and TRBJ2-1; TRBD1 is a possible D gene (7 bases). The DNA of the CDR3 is TGTGCCAGCAAGAGACAGGGAGGTAACAATGAGCAGTTCTTC. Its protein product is CASKRQGGNNEQFF.